Below, one T cell receptor beta chain is given with its context. Authors' data handling: The assay estimated nucleated cells by amplifying reference gene primers. The repertoire was sequenced with immunoSEQ multiplex PCR; TCRdb's copy has only in-frame clones and lacks some. The V and J calls and clone size come from that table; D and trimming were worked out from the DNA. The sample comprises more than 95,000 clones, 80% to 95% of which are singletons, and around 2.1% rests with the top ten. The data were obtained in a study of blood T cell repertoires in COVID-19. Those enrolled in Seattle joined during active infection and were followed longitudinally afterward. The sequence was collected from a man in his fifties with COVID-19, enrolled during active disease. Sequenced input: peripheral blood.

For the CDR3, the DNA is TGCAGCGCGGGCCCGGGACAGCTTGAAGCTTTCTTT. Encoded protein: CSAGPGQLEAFF. The rearrangement uses TRBV29-1 and TRBJ1-1, with TRBD1 matching 7 bases. The germline gives CDR1 SQVTM, CDR2 ANQGSEA. The CDR3 covers 12 residues. With 7 bases clipped from V and 7 bases from J, the junction kept 9 bases outside the gene matches.